The present T cell receptor beta chain was sequenced within a study of blood T cell repertoires in COVID-19. In the study overall: Researchers got acute and convalescent COVID-19 samples from the United States, Italy and Spain.

Germline V lookup: CDR1 SGDLS, CDR2 YYNGEE. V dropped 4 bases and J dropped 2 bases, with 12 bases sitting between them. The length of the CDR3 is 14 residues. Source study methods: Using reference gene primer amplification, nucleated cell counts were estimated. Profiled with immunoSEQ multiplex PCR; TCRdb holds only in-frame clones, not every one. V and J calls and clone size are those listed in that table; D and trimming were worked out from the DNA. The top ten hold roughly 3.9% of the sample, which has 110,000 to 150,000 clones, 75% to 90% seen once. The sequenced material came from PBMCs or T cells enriched from blood (not recorded which). The chain links TRBV9 to TRBJ1-1; D is ambiguous. This TCR came from a man aged 50 or older who had recovered from COVID-19. The CDR3 DNA follows: TGTGCCAGCAGCCCCACTCGAGCCAACACTGAAGCTTTCTTT. This encodes CASSPTRANTEAFF.